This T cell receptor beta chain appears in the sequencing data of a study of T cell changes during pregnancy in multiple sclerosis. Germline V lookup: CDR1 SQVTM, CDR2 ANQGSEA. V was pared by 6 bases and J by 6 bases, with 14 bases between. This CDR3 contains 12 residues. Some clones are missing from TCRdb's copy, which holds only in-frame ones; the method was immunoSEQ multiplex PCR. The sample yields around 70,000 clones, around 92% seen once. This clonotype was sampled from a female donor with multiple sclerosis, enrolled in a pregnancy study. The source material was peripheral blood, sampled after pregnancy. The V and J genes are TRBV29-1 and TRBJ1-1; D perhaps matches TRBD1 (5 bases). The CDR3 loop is CSVAAQGAEAFF. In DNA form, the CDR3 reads TGCAGCGTCGCTGCCCAAGGGGCTGAAGCTTTCTTT.